These T cell receptor beta chains were read from a single sample in a study of graft-versus-host responses after intestinal transplantation. Assay: immunoSEQ multiplex PCR; the TCRdb copy retains only in-frame clones and omits some. The sample holds around 50,000 clones, approximately 84% seen once. These receptors are not linked to any known antigen. Sequenced here: unstimulated CD4+ T cells sorted from spleen or lymph node cells, sampled before transplant. These TCRs come from a human donor who was the organ donor for an intestinal transplant. Both conserved end residues are part of each CDR3. A D gene is named only where the DNA matches it firmly. Only part of the rows carry a size: once, few, many, or a class if the clone is expanded.

V: TRBV19
D: .
J: TRBJ1-1
size: .
length: 13
CDR3: CASSVREDTEAFF

V: TRBV7-8
D: .
J: TRBJ1-2
size: .
length: 13
CDR3: CASSQDSLYGYTF

V: TRBV7-2
D: TRBD2
J: TRBJ2-5
size: .
length: 15
CDR3: CASSLGGGGQETQYF

V: TRBV7-6
D: .
J: TRBJ1-3
size: .
length: 11
CDR3: CASSLGNTIYF

V: TRBV30
D: TRBD1
J: TRBJ1-5
size: .
length: 13
CDR3: CACGTGGSQPQHF

V: TRBV19
D: TRBD2
J: TRBJ2-1
size: once
length: 15
CDR3: CASSIVASGTREQFF

V: TRBV9
D: TRBD2
J: TRBJ2-1
size: .
length: 15
CDR3: CASSATSGFYNEQFF

V: TRBV18
D: TRBD2
J: TRBJ2-7
size: few
length: 14
CDR3: CASSGLAGVNEQYF

V: TRBV19
D: TRBD2
J: TRBJ2-3
size: .
length: 14
CDR3: CASRTSGSTDTQYF

V: TRBV6-5
D: .
J: TRBJ1-1
size: .
length: 15
CDR3: CASQRGDIMNTEAFF

V: TRBV9
D: TRBD2
J: TRBJ2-1
size: .
length: 14
CDR3: CASSAGGPYNEQFF

V: TRBV4-1
D: TRBD2
J: TRBJ2-3
size: .
length: 16
CDR3: CASSQDWGGSTDTQYF

V: TRBV7-9
D: .
J: TRBJ1-2
size: .
length: 11
CDR3: CASSGGGGYTF

V: TRBV10-2
D: TRBD1
J: TRBJ1-1
size: .
length: 14
CDR3: CASASTAGGTEAFF

V: TRBV19
D: TRBD1
J: TRBJ1-5
size: .
length: 13
CDR3: CASSQTGESPQHF

V: TRBV29-1
D: .
J: TRBJ1-2
size: .
length: 9
CDR3: CSVEDGYTF

V: TRBV19
D: TRBD2
J: TRBJ2-5
size: .
length: 14
CDR3: CASGLAGLQETQYF

V: TRBV29-1
D: .
J: TRBJ2-5
size: .
length: 13
CDR3: CSVIQGAQETQYF

V: TRBV30
D: .
J: TRBJ2-7
size: .
length: 15
CDR3: CAWSEASSSYFEQYF

V: TRBV27
D: TRBD1
J: TRBJ1-2
size: .
length: 16
CDR3: CASRYYPGQGNYGYTF

V: TRBV6-6
D: TRBD2
J: .
size: few
length: 16
CDR3: CASSPPGLAGGYEQYF

V: TRBV25-1
D: TRBD1
J: TRBJ2-7
size: few
length: 15
CDR3: CASSEKGDRGHEQYF

V: TRBV7-8
D: .
J: TRBJ2-7
size: .
length: 14
CDR3: CASSLGYRDYEQYF

V: TRBV5-1
D: .
J: TRBJ1-2
size: .
length: 13
CDR3: CASSSYAAWGYTF

V: TRBV5-1
D: .
J: TRBJ2-1
size: once
length: 13
CDR3: CASSLGQSNEQFF

V: TRBV18
D: TRBD2
J: TRBJ2-6
size: .
length: 19
CDR3: CASSLIAGVPRSGANVLTF

V: TRBV15
D: .
J: TRBJ1-4
size: .
length: 14
CDR3: CATSPRATNEKLFF

V: TRBV30
D: TRBD1
J: TRBJ1-2
size: .
length: 17
CDR3: CAWIRVRRQGIYHGYTF

V: TRBV30
D: .
J: TRBJ1-6
size: .
length: 16
CDR3: CAWSAGRVLMLSPLHF

V: TRBV9
D: .
J: TRBJ1-1
size: .
length: 14
CDR3: CASSVAGWTDEAFF

V: TRBV4-3
D: .
J: TRBJ1-1
size: .
length: 13
CDR3: CASSQKVNTEAFF

V: TRBV5-8
D: .
J: TRBJ2-7
size: few
length: 13
CDR3: CASSLASPYEQYF

V: TRBV14
D: .
J: TRBJ1-1
size: .
length: 13
CDR3: CASSLGLVTEAFF

V: TRBV30
D: .
J: TRBJ1-4
size: .
length: 13
CDR3: CAWSRDTNEKLFF